The sequence of this TCR beta chain was determined in a study of cytomegalovirus exposure and HLA in healthy donors. On this clone: The antigen remains unidentified.

The PCR employed 60 Vbeta primers together with 13 Jbeta primers. Clones were read by immunoSEQ multiplex PCR, and TCRdb kept only the in-frame ones, dropping some. Among about 220,000 clones listed, about 81% were seen once. Findings of the study overall: Among TCR beta chains, those listed as cytomegalovirus-associated numbered under 200.

The germline CDR1 and CDR2 sequences are SNHLY and FYNNEI. The V end lost 4 bases, the J end lost 5 bases, and 17 bases lay between the germline ends. CDR3 size: 15 residues. This sequence originates from a woman aged 40 to 50 in good health and CMV-seropositive. Sequenced input: PBMCs. This chain uses TRBV2 with TRBJ1-1; perhaps TRBD1 as D (5 bases). In DNA, the CDR3 is TGTGCCAGCAGTGGGGGGGGAAGGGATGATACTGAAGCTTTCTTT. Protein sequence: CASSGGGRDDTEAFF.